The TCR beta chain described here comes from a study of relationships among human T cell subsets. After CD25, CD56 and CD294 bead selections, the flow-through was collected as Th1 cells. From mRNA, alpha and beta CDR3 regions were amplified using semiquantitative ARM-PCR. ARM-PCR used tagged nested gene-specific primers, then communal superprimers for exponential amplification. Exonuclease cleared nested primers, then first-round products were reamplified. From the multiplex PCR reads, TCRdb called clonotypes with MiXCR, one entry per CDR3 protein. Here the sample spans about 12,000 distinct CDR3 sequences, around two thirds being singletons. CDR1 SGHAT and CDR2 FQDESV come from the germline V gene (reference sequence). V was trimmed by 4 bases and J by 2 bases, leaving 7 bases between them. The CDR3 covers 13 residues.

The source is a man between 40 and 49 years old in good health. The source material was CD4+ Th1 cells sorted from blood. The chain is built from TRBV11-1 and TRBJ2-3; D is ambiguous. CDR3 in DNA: TGTGCCAGCAGCTCTCTAGTCACAGATACGCAGTATTTT. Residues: CASSSLVTDTQYF.